The 9 T cell receptor beta chains in this list originate from one sample, sequenced in a study of shared clonotypes between healthy human individuals. Profiling relied on immunoSEQ multiplex PCR, and the TCRdb table lists in-frame clones only, not all of them. The sample includes roughly 720,000 clones, about 90% of them seen just once. The sequenced material came from memory CD8+ T cells from PBMCs. Subset reported: CD45RO+ cells pooled with CCR7-negative TemRA cells. The receptors here all came from a man aged 18-30 years in good health. Some clones in this sample may be carry-over from other donors' samples.

The rearrangement joins TRBV6-1 to TRBJ1-5; D gene unclear. The CDR3 spans 16 residues. V lost 2 bases and J 3 bases, leaving 14 bases between the germline ends. The germline CDR1 and CDR2 sequences are MNHNS and SASEGT. CDR3 residues: CASSELPLGFNQPQHF. CDR3 sequence (DNA): TGTGCCAGCAGTGAACTTCCATTGGGGTTCAATCAGCCCCAGCATTTT.

The CDR3: CASTGQRLESYEQYF. The CDR3 coding sequence is TGTGCCAGTACCGGACAAAGATTGGAGAGCTACGAGCAGTACTTC. V usage is TRBV6-1 and J usage is TRBJ2-7; maybe TRBD1 (5 bases). Trimming pared 9 bases from V and 3 bases from J, leaving 21 bases between. The CDR3 consists of 15 residues. The germline V gene has CDR1 MNHNS and CDR2 SASEGT.

The rearrangement joins TRBV30 to TRBJ2-5, with D uncertain. Germline assignment: CDR1 GTSNPN and CDR2 SVGIG (reference sequence). Trimming left V 8 bases short and J 5 bases short, with 12 bases between. The CDR3 consists of 11 residues. The CDR3 DNA reads as TGTGCCACCACTGGCTACGAGACCCAGTACTTC. Translation: CATTGYETQYF.

The chain couples TRBV27 to TRBJ1-5; D gene uncertain. V was shortened by 6 bases and J by 1 base, with 10 bases between the two germline ends. The CDR3 has 14 residues. Germline V gene lookup returns CDR1 MNHEY and CDR2 SMNVEV (reference sequence). CDR3 residues: CASRLRGSNQPQHF. CDR3 sequence (DNA): TGTGCCAGCAGGTTGAGAGGGAGCAATCAGCCCCAGCATTTT.

In DNA form, the CDR3 reads TGTGCCAGCTCACCGGGCCCGAGAGCAGACGCCGAGCAGTACTTC. It specifies CASSPGPRADAEQYF. The chain joins TRBV18 to TRBJ2-7, with D uncertain. The CDR3 spans 15 residues. Germline CDR1 KGHSH, CDR2 LQKENI. The V gene lost 3 bases and the J gene lost 6 bases, with 18 bases spanning the gap.

The chain is built from TRBV7-3 and TRBJ1-2, with 9 bases fitting TRBD1. The germline V gene encodes CDR1 SGHTA and CDR2 FQGTGA. J lost 8 bases, V lost 5 bases, and 9 bases had no gene match. The CDR3 loop spans 14 amino acids. As DNA, the CDR3 is TGTGCCAGCAGCCCTACAACAGGGGGCGGGGGCTACACCTTC. It codes for CASSPTTGGGGYTF.

CDR3 residues: CASSYPGSAETQYF. The CDR3 region has the DNA TGTGCCAGCAGTTATCCCGGGTCGGCGGAGACCCAGTACTTC. This chain connects TRBV28 to TRBJ2-5, with D unclear. Trimming removed 4 bases at V and 5 bases at J, with 14 bases between. The germline CDR1 and CDR2 sequences are MDHEN and SYDVKM. The CDR3 consists of 14 residues.

The rearrangement joins TRBV2 to TRBJ2-7, with TRBD2 matching over 10 bases. J was trimmed by 5 bases and V by 7 bases; bases with no gene match: 11. This CDR3 is 15 amino acids long. The germline V gene has CDR1 SNHLY and CDR2 FYNNEI. Here the CDR3 reads CASNPSGRAWNEQYF. The CDR3 nucleotides are TGTGCCAGCAATCCCAGCGGGAGGGCCTGGAACGAGCAGTACTTC.

V and J are TRBV5-1 and TRBJ2-5; 8 positions agree with TRBD2. The germline V gene encodes CDR1 SGHRS and CDR2 YFSETQ. The J segment lost 2 bases and the V segment lost 2 bases, leaving 17 bases of the junction unmatched. CDR3 length: 19 residues. The CDR3 loop reads CASSFGPTGTGGRQETQYF. The CDR3 DNA sequence: TGCGCCAGCAGCTTTGGCCCTACCGGGACGGGGGGGCGACAAGAGACCCAGTACTTC.